The clone carrying this TCR beta chain was observed a handful of times. The CDR3 extends over 14 amino acids. The germline CDR1 and CDR2 sequences are SGHVS and FQNEAQ. V lost 5 bases to trimming and J lost 5 bases; unmatched junction nucleotides: 8. This record comes from a study of T cell repertoires in cytomegalovirus infection. Across the study: Matching HLA type and CMV infection were both indicated by public TCR beta signatures.

In TCRdb, the reads were re-called with MiXCR into one record per CDR3 protein. The sample gives approximately 700,000 distinct CDR3 sequences, 35% of which show up once; 2.5% to 3.5% is in the top ten. The chain recombines TRBV7-8 with TRBJ1-1; 7 positions agree with TRBD1. Material for sequencing was PBMCs. This TCR was recovered from a human donor in good health (CMV status not recorded). Some clones in this sample may be carry-over from other donors' samples. The CDR3 sequence is CASSPTGLRTEAFF. CDR3 in DNA: TGTGCCAGCAGCCCGACAGGGTTGAGGACTGAAGCTTTCTTT. Full variable domain (missing parts from reference TRBV7-8 and TRBJ1-1): GAGVSQSPRYKVAKRGQDVALRCDPISGHVSLFWYQQALGQGPEFLTYFQNEAQLDKSGLPSDRFFAERPEGSVSTLKIQRTQQEDSAVYLCASSPTGLRTEAFFGQGTRLTVV.